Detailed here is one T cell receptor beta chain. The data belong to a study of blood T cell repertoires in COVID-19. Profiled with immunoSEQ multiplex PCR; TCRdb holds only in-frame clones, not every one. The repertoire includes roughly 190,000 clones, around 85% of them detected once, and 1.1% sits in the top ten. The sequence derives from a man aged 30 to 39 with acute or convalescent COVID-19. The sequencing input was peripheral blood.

The chain's CDR3 is CASSPAGGTEAFF. The CDR3 nucleotides read TGTGCCAGTAGTCCAGCCGGGGGCACTGAAGCTTTCTTT. The chain links TRBV19 to TRBJ1-1; tentative D call: TRBD1 (5 bases). Trimming pared 5 bases from V and 4 bases from J, leaving 11 bases between. This CDR3 contains 13 residues. The germline gives CDR1 LNHDA, CDR2 SQIVND (reference sequence).